This T cell receptor (beta chain) was captured in a study of read filtering for tumor transcriptome and immune sequencing. Sampling of bone marrow took place during active disease in every patient. This clonotype has only a few counts. Antigen: not known. This sequence may be a read error, since a much larger clone differs from it by one base. Study-wide results and caveats: Sorted CD138-negative bone marrow cells were not purified T cells. In IR-seq, single-read clonotypes were around four fifths of clonotypes but around 3.4% of reads.

The CDR3 sequence is 14 residues long. Between the trimmed V and J ends, which lost 6 bases and 5 bases, there was a span of 13 bases. The germline V gene encodes CDR1 SNHLY and CDR2 FYNNEI. Molecular barcoded adaptors covering alpha/delta and beta/gamma chains were used on approximately 400 ng RNA. Via MiXCR, TCRdb re-called the reads, giving one row per CDR3 protein. The table has about 40,000 distinct CDR3 sequences, roughly 15% seen once; the top ten hold about two fifths. The sequence was obtained from a donor at least 40 years old with multiple myeloma. The chain joins TRBV2 to TRBJ1-4, with no clear D. The sequencing sample was made of a population of CD138-negative cells sorted from bone marrow. Written as DNA, the CDR3 is TGTGCCAGCAGCCAATGGGTTATCAATGAAAAACTGTTTTTT. It yields the protein CASSQWVINEKLFF. The complete variable domain, with remaining parts taken from reference TRBV2 and TRBJ1-4, reads EPEVTQTPSHQVTQMGQEVILRCVPISNHLYFYWYRQILGQKVEFLVSFYNNEISEKSEIFDDQFSVERPDGSNFTLKIRSTKLEDSAMYFCASSQWVINEKLFFGSGTQLSVL.